The clone carrying this TCR beta chain was observed a handful of times. Its antigen is as yet unknown. CDR3 size: 13 residues. The V gene's germline CDR1 is DFQATT and CDR2 SNEGSKA (reference sequence). After removal of 6 bases from V and 3 bases from J, the junction contained 6 bases not matched to a gene. Time point noted: blood at routine non-recurrence follow-up after resection. Whole RNA obtained from tumor, nontumor lung or frozen PBMC underwent sequencing without sorting. TCR cDNA molecules were tagged individually, and each one carried a unique molecular identifier. TCRdb independently ran MiXCR on the 5' RACE reads; one entry per CDR3 protein. The sample lists roughly 120,000 distinct CDR3 sequences, less than 15% occurring once. This specimen belongs to a study of spatial heterogeneity in lung cancer. For the study at large: Taken at a median of approximately 2 years after resection, follow-up PBMC samples underwent sequencing when available. On average, each unique TCR and UMI combination appeared more than ten times in raw reads. Findings and limits, study-wide: Blood carried ubiquitous expanded tumor TCRs more at resection than follow-up.

Specimen: PBMCs, collected at follow-up. The chain combines TRBV20-1 with TRBJ2-5; TRBD1 agrees at 8 bases. This receptor was identified in a male donor with early-stage non-small cell lung cancer. The CDR3 coding sequence is TGCAGTGCGCCACAGGGGGTCGAAGAGACCCAGTACTTC. Its protein is CSAPQGVEETQYF.